This T cell receptor (beta chain) was sequenced for a study of spatial heterogeneity in lung cancer. As to this clonotype: Its target is unknown. As an off-target read in a library built for alpha chains, this beta chain has a frequency of little significance.

The germline V and J ends were trimmed by 5 bases and 2 bases, with 9 bases remaining between them. This CDR3 has 12 residues. Per the germline V gene, CDR1 is DFQATT and CDR2 is SNEGSKA (reference sequence). Time point denoted: sample taken at primary tumor resection. The donors were 72 patients with non-small cell lung cancer that was early-stage and untreated. Whole RNA came from tumor, nontumor lung or frozen PBMC and was sequenced without being sorted. All TCR cDNA molecules were individually tagged with a unique molecular identifier. TCRdb re-derived calls from the 5' RACE reads in MiXCR, one entry per CDR3 protein. The repertoire includes approximately 1,200 distinct CDR3 sequences, approximately 28% of them detected once, and 9.5% to 13% sits in the top ten. Study observations and caveats: Mutation tallies in tumors tracked expanded intratumoral alpha and beta TCR counts.

The chain couples TRBV20-1 to TRBJ2-5, with no clear D. Source: lung tumor tissue, taken at surgery. The TCR sequence derives from a male donor with early-stage non-small cell lung cancer. The CDR3 DNA reads as TGCAGTGCTCTGCCCAGTCAAGAGACCCAGTACTTC. Its protein product is CSALPSQETQYF.